These T cell receptor beta chains were read from a single sample in a study of T cell changes during pregnancy in multiple sclerosis. Profiling relied on immunoSEQ multiplex PCR, and the TCRdb table lists in-frame clones only, not all of them. The table shows around 88,000 clones, with about 91% occurring only once. This sample comprised peripheral blood, obtained after pregnancy. The receptors derive from a female donor in good health, enrolled as a control in a pregnancy study. Each CDR3 is given with its conserved first and last residue. The D gene is left open where the match is weak. Clone size is given for some rows only: seen once, a few or many times, or a class if the clone is expanded.

V gene: TRBV28; clone size: NA; J gene: TRBJ2-7; D gene: TRBD2; CDR3 protein: CASSFHYTPLAGDYEQYF; CDR3 DNA: TGTGCCAGCAGTTTTCACTACACCCCCCTAGCGGGAGACTACGAGCAGTACTTC
V gene: TRBV10-3; clone size: NA; J gene: TRBJ2-7; D gene: TRBD2; CDR3 protein: CAIRVGGAGGPYEQYF; CDR3 DNA: TGTGCCATCAGGGTGGGGGGAGCGGGAGGGCCATACGAGCAGTACTTC
V gene: TRBV5-1; clone size: NA; J gene: TRBJ2-3; D gene: TRBD2; CDR3 protein: CASSGGLAGPTDTQYF; CDR3 DNA: TGCGCCAGCAGCGGAGGACTAGCCGGGCCCACAGATACGCAGTATTTT
V gene: TRBV5-6; clone size: NA; J gene: TRBJ1-6; D gene: NA; CDR3 protein: CASSLRDFPSSYNSPLHF; CDR3 DNA: TGTGCCAGCAGCCTCCGGGACTTCCCGAGCTCCTATAATTCACCCCTCCACTTT
V gene: TRBV19; clone size: few; J gene: TRBJ2-3; D gene: NA; CDR3 protein: CASSIVPADTQYF; CDR3 DNA: TGTGCCAGTAGTATAGTTCCCGCAGATACGCAGTATTTT
V gene: TRBV15; clone size: NA; J gene: TRBJ1-5; D gene: NA; CDR3 protein: CATGEGGANEQPQHF; CDR3 DNA: TGTGCCACCGGCGAAGGCGGGGCGAATGAACAGCCCCAGCATTTT
V gene: TRBV7-8; clone size: NA; J gene: TRBJ1-2; D gene: NA; CDR3 protein: CASSTRHIGYTF; CDR3 DNA: TGTGCCAGCAGCACCCGACATATTGGCTACACCTTC
V gene: TRBV10-1; clone size: NA; J gene: TRBJ1-5; D gene: TRBD1; CDR3 protein: CASRGQGGQPQHF; CDR3 DNA: TGCGCCAGCCGAGGACAGGGCGGGCAGCCCCAGCATTTT
V gene: TRBV27; clone size: once; J gene: TRBJ2-2; D gene: TRBD2; CDR3 protein: CASSLLAGNTGELFF; CDR3 DNA: TGTGCCAGCAGTTTGCTAGCGGGGAACACCGGGGAGCTGTTTTTT
V gene: TRBV29-1; clone size: NA; J gene: TRBJ2-7; D gene: TRBD1; CDR3 protein: CSVRGQGGSYEQYF; CDR3 DNA: TGCAGCGTTAGGGGACAGGGAGGATCCTACGAGCAGTACTTC
V gene: TRBV7-2; clone size: NA; J gene: TRBJ1-6; D gene: TRBD1; CDR3 protein: CASSFSGTGVSPLHF; CDR3 DNA: TGTGCCAGCAGCTTCTCCGGGACAGGGGTGTCACCCCTCCACTTT
V gene: TRBV7-8; clone size: NA; J gene: TRBJ2-2; D gene: TRBD1; CDR3 protein: CASSLFTQQGVTVTGELFF; CDR3 DNA: TGTGCCAGCAGCTTATTTACCCAACAGGGGGTTACCGTTACCGGGGAGCTGTTTTTT
V gene: TRBV10-1; clone size: NA; J gene: TRBJ1-2; D gene: NA; CDR3 protein: CASSESNEYHGYTF; CDR3 DNA: TGCGCCAGCAGTGAGTCGAACGAGTACCATGGCTACACCTTC
V gene: TRBV18; clone size: NA; J gene: TRBJ2-7; D gene: TRBD2; CDR3 protein: CASSPLAGGLSYEQYF; CDR3 DNA: TGTGCCAGCTCTCCATTAGCGGGAGGGCTTTCCTACGAGCAGTACTTC
V gene: TRBV6-5; clone size: NA; J gene: TRBJ1-1; D gene: NA; CDR3 protein: CASIEGRGNTEAFF; CDR3 DNA: TGTGCCAGCATTGAGGGCAGGGGGAACACTGAAGCTTTCTTT
V gene: TRBV28; clone size: NA; J gene: TRBJ1-5; D gene: NA; CDR3 protein: CASSSFPRHF; CDR3 DNA: TGTGCCAGCAGCTCTTTCCCCAGGCATTTT
V gene: TRBV18; clone size: NA; J gene: TRBJ2-5; D gene: NA; CDR3 protein: CASTRQQETQYF; CDR3 DNA: TGTGCCAGCACCCGACAGCAAGAGACCCAGTACTTC
V gene: TRBV28; clone size: NA; J gene: TRBJ2-7; D gene: TRBD1; CDR3 protein: CASSLPTGQNEQYF; CDR3 DNA: TGTGCCAGCAGTCTCCCGACAGGGCAGAACGAGCAGTACTTC
V gene: TRBV7-9; clone size: NA; J gene: TRBJ2-3; D gene: TRBD2; CDR3 protein: CASSPVVAGTDTQYF; CDR3 DNA: TGTGCCAGCAGCCCTGTGGTAGCGGGGACAGATACGCAGTATTTT
V gene: TRBV18; clone size: NA; J gene: TRBJ2-1; D gene: TRBD2; CDR3 protein: CASSLTGTSGNEQFF; CDR3 DNA: TGTGCCAGCTCACTGACCGGGACTAGCGGAAATGAGCAGTTCTTC
V gene: TRBV19; clone size: NA; J gene: TRBJ2-5; D gene: NA; CDR3 protein: CAPQGGNYFKETQYF; CDR3 DNA: TGTGCCCCCCAAGGGGGAAACTATTTCAAGGAGACCCAGTACTTC
V gene: TRBV6-1; clone size: NA; J gene: TRBJ2-2; D gene: NA; CDR3 protein: CASSGYGGELFF; CDR3 DNA: TGTGCCAGCAGTGGCTATGGTGGGGAGCTGTTTTTT
V gene: TRBV7-3; clone size: NA; J gene: TRBJ2-3; D gene: NA; CDR3 protein: CASSLTASTDTQYF; CDR3 DNA: TGTGCCAGCAGCTTAACGGCTAGCACAGATACGCAGTATTTT
V gene: TRBV6-1; clone size: NA; J gene: TRBJ1-6; D gene: NA; CDR3 protein: CASSDFLNSPLHF; CDR3 DNA: TGTGCCAGTAGTGACTTCCTTAATTCACCCCTCCACTTT
V gene: TRBV6-1; clone size: NA; J gene: TRBJ2-5; D gene: TRBD1; CDR3 protein: CASSGTGGPPQETQYF; CDR3 DNA: TGTGCCAGCAGTGGGACAGGGGGCCCTCCCCAAGAGACCCAGTACTTC
V gene: TRBV6-1; clone size: NA; J gene: TRBJ2-7; D gene: NA; CDR3 protein: CASSPGRVTYEQYF; CDR3 DNA: TGTGCCAGCAGTCCGGGAAGGGTTACCTACGAGCAGTACTTC
V gene: TRBV2; clone size: NA; J gene: TRBJ2-6; D gene: NA; CDR3 protein: CASRKTTGGANVLTF; CDR3 DNA: TGTGCCAGCAGGAAGACCACGGGAGGGGCCAACGTCCTGACTTTC
V gene: TRBV11-3; clone size: NA; J gene: TRBJ2-3; D gene: TRBD2; CDR3 protein: CASSYTSGGTDTQYF; CDR3 DNA: TGTGCCAGCAGCTATACTAGCGGGGGTACAGATACGCAGTATTTT
V gene: TRBV5-1; clone size: NA; J gene: TRBJ2-3; D gene: NA; CDR3 protein: CASTITDTQYF; CDR3 DNA: TGCGCCAGCACCATCACAGATACGCAGTATTTT
V gene: TRBV9; clone size: NA; J gene: TRBJ2-2; D gene: NA; CDR3 protein: CASSVATQTSSGELFF; CDR3 DNA: TGTGCCAGCAGCGTAGCAACACAAACTAGCTCCGGGGAGCTGTTTTTT
V gene: TRBV6-1; clone size: NA; J gene: TRBJ2-3; D gene: NA; CDR3 protein: CASSAQSTDTQYF; CDR3 DNA: TGTGCCAGCAGTGCTCAGAGCACAGATACGCAGTATTTT
V gene: TRBV2; clone size: NA; J gene: TRBJ2-5; D gene: TRBD1; CDR3 protein: CASSGSGQGVETQYF; CDR3 DNA: TGTGCCAGCAGTGGATCTGGACAGGGGGTAGAGACCCAGTACTTC
V gene: TRBV5-4; clone size: NA; J gene: TRBJ2-1; D gene: TRBD2; CDR3 protein: CASSSPGRALYNEQFF; CDR3 DNA: TGTGCCAGCAGCTCGCCGGGGAGGGCCTTGTACAATGAGCAGTTCTTC
V gene: TRBV9; clone size: NA; J gene: TRBJ2-2; D gene: TRBD1; CDR3 protein: CASSGGTGRAGELFF; CDR3 DNA: TGTGCCAGCAGCGGAGGGACAGGTCGAGCCGGGGAGCTGTTTTTT
V gene: TRBV18; clone size: NA; J gene: TRBJ2-7; D gene: NA; CDR3 protein: CASSPPGGQYF; CDR3 DNA: TGTGCCAGCTCACCACCGGGGGGGCAGTACTTC
V gene: TRBV7-8; clone size: NA; J gene: TRBJ2-1; D gene: TRBD1; CDR3 protein: CASSFFGQGGEQFF; CDR3 DNA: TGTGCCAGCAGCTTTTTCGGACAGGGTGGTGAGCAGTTCTTC
V gene: TRBV19; clone size: NA; J gene: TRBJ1-1; D gene: NA; CDR3 protein: CASTDSYTEAFF; CDR3 DNA: TGTGCCAGTACCGACAGCTACACTGAAGCTTTCTTT
V gene: TRBV7-9; clone size: NA; J gene: TRBJ2-2; D gene: TRBD2; CDR3 protein: CASSLGLANTGELFF; CDR3 DNA: TGTGCCAGCAGCCTGGGACTAGCAAATACCGGGGAGCTGTTTTTT
V gene: TRBV7-3; clone size: NA; J gene: TRBJ2-3; D gene: TRBD2; CDR3 protein: CASSIAGGSTDTQYF; CDR3 DNA: TGTGCCAGCAGTATAGCGGGGGGGAGCACAGATACGCAGTATTTT
V gene: TRBV6-5; clone size: NA; J gene: TRBJ1-5; D gene: TRBD1; CDR3 protein: CASRRDRGGNQPQHF; CDR3 DNA: TGTGCCAGCAGACGCGACAGGGGGGGCAATCAGCCCCAGCATTTT
V gene: TRBV27; clone size: NA; J gene: TRBJ2-1; D gene: TRBD2; CDR3 protein: CATSGGVKEQFF; CDR3 DNA: TGTGCGACTAGCGGGGGGGTCAAAGAGCAGTTCTTC